The 27 T cell receptor beta chains listed next were all sequenced from one sample in a study of shared clonotypes between healthy human individuals (dated by TCRdb to between 2020 and 2021). Libraries were made using the immunoSEQ multiplex PCR assay. As stored in TCRdb, this immuneACCESS dataset retains in-frame rearrangements with V and J assigned. A fraction of the clones does not appear; measured against another copy, unresolved V genes explain less than half of the discrepancy, and the remainder lacks a known reason. The table for this sample lists around 2,100,000 clones; about 95% of them were counted only once. The ten largest clones take up 0.9% to 1.5% of the sample. For the CD8 naive samples, CD45RO-negative cells were positively selected for CCR7, yielding a CD45RA+CCR7+ population from which TemRA cells were excluded. The material sequenced was naive CD8+ T cells sorted from blood. The sample's cell subset or site label, decoded: CD45RA+CCR7+. These receptors all stem from a man aged 18 to 29 in good health.

V is TRBV7-9 and J is TRBJ1-1, with D maybe TRBD1 (6 bases). The germline CDR1 and CDR2 sequences are SEHNR and FQNEAQ (reference sequence). The CDR3 consists of 12 residues. The V and J ends lost 7 bases and 5 bases respectively, with 11 bases between them. The CDR3 sequence: CASTFQGTEAFF. The CDR3 DNA follows: TGTGCCAGCACCTTCCAGGGGACTGAAGCTTTCTTT.

The chain employs TRBV5-6 and TRBJ2-5; D is possibly TRBD1 (5 bases). Trimming stripped 4 bases from V and 3 bases from J, with 16 bases between. Germline CDR1 and CDR2: SGHDT and YYEEEE. The CDR3 is 15 residues long. CDR3 sequence: CASSKEGVSEETQYF. DNA for the CDR3: TGTGCCAGCAGCAAAGAAGGGGTGTCGGAAGAGACCCAGTACTTC.

The rearrangement uses TRBV27 and TRBJ2-5; 9 nucleotides align to TRBD2. The V and J ends lost 7 bases and 5 bases, in that order; junction bases with no gene match: 8. Germline loops: CDR1 MNHEY, CDR2 SMNVEV (reference sequence). CDR3 length: 14 residues. The CDR3 sequence is CASKPSGTWETQYF. The CDR3, as DNA: TGTGCCAGCAAACCTAGCGGGACGTGGGAGACCCAGTACTTC.

The chain combines TRBV6-6 with TRBJ2-7; either TRBD1 or TRBD2 may fit D (5 bases each). Germline V lookup: CDR1 MNHNY, CDR2 SVGAGI (reference sequence). There are 15 residues in the CDR3. V was trimmed by 9 bases and J by 0 bases, leaving 18 bases between them. CDR3 amino acids: CASGGEGDFSYEQYF. CDR3 nucleotides: TGTGCCAGTGGGGGTGAAGGGGATTTCTCCTACGAGCAGTACTTC.

V and J are TRBV5-4 and TRBJ1-1; D might be TRBD1 (5 bases). V lost 2 bases and J lost 6, with 11 bases in between. The CDR3 covers 13 residues. Germline CDR1 reads SGHNT; CDR2 reads YYREEE (reference sequence). The CDR3 region has the DNA TGTGCCAGCAGCTTAGGGGTAGGACCTGAAGCTTTCTTT. Its translation: CASSLGVGPEAFF.

This chain uses TRBV12-5 with TRBJ2-2, with 10 positions matching TRBD1. Per the germline V gene, CDR1 is LGHNT and CDR2 is FRNRAP. Germline trimming cut 6 bases from V and 2 bases from J; bases unmatched to any gene: 12. The CDR3 length is 18 residues. CDR3 sequence: CASGKTGTGVLNTGELFF. The DNA of the CDR3 is TGTGCTAGTGGCAAAACCGGGACAGGGGTTCTTAACACCGGGGAGCTGTTTTTT.

There are a few counts of this clone. This chain links TRBV7-9 with TRBJ2-5; possibly TRBD1 for D (6 bases). V was clipped by 1 base and J by 5 bases, with 20 bases between them. Germline V CDR1 and CDR2: SEHNR, FQNEAQ (reference sequence). This CDR3 contains 17 residues. As DNA, the CDR3 is TGTGCCAGCAGCTTAGGGGTGGTCTTCCGAGGGGGTGAGACCCAGTACTTC. Its translation: CASSLGVVFRGGETQYF.

V gene TRBV10-2 combines with J gene TRBJ2-7; 10 positions agree with TRBD1. With 4 bases clipped from V and 7 bases from J, the junction kept 7 bases outside the gene matches. This CDR3 region has 14 residues. Germline CDR1 is WSHSY and CDR2 is SAAADI. CDR3 sequence (DNA): TGCGCCAGCAGTGTTTCGGGACAGGGGTATGAGCAGTACTTC. Amino acids: CASSVSGQGYEQYF.

The chain carries TRBV4-3 and TRBJ2-2; 8 bases are shared with TRBD2. V lost 1 base and J lost 2; bases outside the gene matches: 6. The CDR3 sequence is 17 residues long. Germline loops: CDR1 LGHNA, CDR2 YSLEER. This CDR3 is CASSQGVGGANTGELFF. The CDR3 DNA sequence: TGCGCCAGCAGCCAAGGAGTCGGGGGGGCAAACACCGGGGAGCTGTTTTTT.

This clone was detected once. The chain joins TRBV19 to TRBJ2-2, with D tentatively TRBD2 (6 bases). The CDR3 extends over 15 amino acids. The ends were cut back, 5 bases at V and 1 base at J, with 11 bases in the middle. In germline, CDR1 is LNHDA, CDR2 SQIVND (reference sequence). CDR3 residues: CASSQRLENTGELFF. The DNA of the CDR3 is TGTGCCAGTAGTCAGAGACTAGAGAACACCGGGGAGCTGTTTTTT.

V gene TRBV28 combines with J gene TRBJ1-5, with D possibly being TRBD1 (5 bases). The CDR3 has 16 amino acids. Per the germline V gene, CDR1 is MDHEN and CDR2 is SYDVKM. V was cut by 3 bases and J by 0 bases, with 12 bases left in between. The CDR3 loop reads CASSLTARNSNQPQHF. CDR3 bases: TGTGCCAGCAGTTTGACAGCCCGTAATAGCAATCAGCCCCAGCATTTT.

Only one count was recorded for this clone. The V and J genes are TRBV27 and TRBJ2-5; D remains ambiguous. The V and J ends lost 3 bases and 1 base respectively, with 15 bases between them. Germline assignment: CDR1 MNHEY and CDR2 SMNVEV (reference sequence). The CDR3 spans 16 residues. The chain's CDR3 is CASSFQWGPAQETQYF. In DNA form, the CDR3 reads TGTGCCAGCAGTTTCCAGTGGGGTCCTGCCCAAGAGACCCAGTACTTC.

The rearrangement joins TRBV6-5 to TRBJ2-7; D remains unclear. CDR3 length equals 12 residues. From germline, CDR1 is MNHEY and CDR2 SVGAGI. V was cut by 6 bases and J by 3 bases, with 9 bases left in between. In DNA form, the CDR3 reads TGTGCCAGCAGCGACTCCGGCTACGAGCAGTACTTC. As protein: CASSDSGYEQYF.

The chain has TRBV29-1 and TRBJ2-7, with 11 positions matching TRBD1. V shed 0 bases and J 2 bases; nucleotides not matched to a gene: 6. CDR1 SQVTM and CDR2 ANQGSEA come from the germline V gene. CDR3 size: 16 residues. The CDR3 region is CSVEDRGGQGAYEQYF. DNA of the CDR3: TGCAGCGTTGAAGATCGTGGGGGACAGGGGGCCTACGAGCAGTACTTC.

The rearrangement uses TRBV11-2 and TRBJ2-2; 8 bases agree with TRBD2. This CDR3 has 16 amino acids. J gave up 3 bases and V 4 bases, and 7 bases lay outside the gene matches. CDR1 and CDR2 (germline): SGHAT, FQNNGV. The DNA of the CDR3 is TGTGCCAGCAGCTCCCTGGCGGGGGGCTACACCGGGGAGCTGTTTTTT. Amino acid sequence: CASSSLAGGYTGELFF.

The gene calls are TRBV10-2 and TRBJ2-3; TRBD1 is a possible D gene (7 bases). Trimming removed 5 bases from V and 1 base from J, with 13 bases in between. Looked up from germline, CDR1 is WSHSY and CDR2 is SAAADI. This CDR3 is built from 15 residues. The CDR3 region has the DNA TGCGCCAGCAGTCGACAGGGAGGTGGCACAGATACGCAGTATTTT. Translated: CASSRQGGGTDTQYF.

V gene TRBV28 combines with J gene TRBJ1-2, with D possibly being TRBD1 (5 bases). Germline values: CDR1 MDHEN, CDR2 SYDVKM. The V and J ends lost 5 bases and 2 bases respectively, with 12 bases between them. The CDR3 sequence is 14 residues long. The chain's CDR3 is CASSPGTGNYGYTF. Here the CDR3 DNA reads TGTGCCAGCAGTCCCGGGACGGGGAACTATGGCTACACCTTC.

This sequence joins TRBV7-2 and TRBJ2-7; 7 nucleotides agree with TRBD2. V shed 3 bases and J 3 bases; nucleotides not matched to a gene: 8. Germline CDR1 and CDR2: SGHTA and FQGNSA. CDR3 size: 15 residues. The CDR3 DNA follows: TGTGCCAGCAGCTTCGGCGGGGGAGGAGGCTACGAGCAGTACTTC. Its protein product is CASSFGGGGGYEQYF.

The chain couples TRBV4-3 to TRBJ2-1, with 8 bases fitting TRBD1. V was clipped by 2 bases and J by 6 bases; unmatched bases: 9. This CDR3 contains 16 residues. CDR1 and CDR2 from the germline V gene are LGHNA and YSLEER. The CDR3 DNA reads as TGCGCCAGCAGCCAACTTACCGGGACAGGATTCAATGAGCAGTTCTTC. It yields the protein CASSQLTGTGFNEQFF.

The chain uses TRBV2 and TRBJ1-1; 8 bases align to TRBD1. Trimming at V came to 6 bases and at J to 3 bases, leaving 3 bases not matched to a gene. This CDR3 has 13 residues. CDR1 and CDR2 from the germline V gene are SNHLY and FYNNEI. The CDR3 protein is CASSRGRDTEAFF. In nucleotides, the CDR3 is TGTGCCAGCAGCAGGGGGCGGGACACTGAAGCTTTCTTT.

The chain employs TRBV11-1 and TRBJ2-7, with D perhaps TRBD2 (6 bases). This CDR3 has 13 amino acids. Trimming removed 10 bases at V and 5 bases at J, with 18 bases between. Germline values: CDR1 SGHAT, CDR2 FQDESV (reference sequence). The CDR3 spells CATNLLGGNEQYF. The CDR3 DNA follows: TGTGCCACTAACCTCTTAGGAGGGAACGAGCAGTACTTC.

This clone showed up just once. The V gene is TRBV15, the J gene TRBJ2-1, with a tentative D call TRBD2 (6 bases). This CDR3 has 14 amino acids. Trimming took 4 bases from V and 7 from J, leaving 14 bases between them. The germline V gene encodes CDR1 LNHNV and CDR2 YYDKDF (reference sequence). Here the CDR3 reads CATSIGSPSNEQFF. CDR3 nucleotides: TGTGCCACCAGCATCGGGAGTCCTTCTAATGAGCAGTTCTTC.

The chain recombines TRBV4-1 with TRBJ1-5, with D hard to call. Germline V CDR1 and CDR2: MGHRA, YSYEKL. The CDR3 runs 15 residues. The V and J ends lost 0 bases and 5 bases respectively, with 11 bases between them. The DNA of the CDR3 is TGCGCCAGCAGCCAAGAATTGGGCGGTCATCAGCCCCAGCATTTT. Translating it yields CASSQELGGHQPQHF.

The gene calls are TRBV7-6 and TRBJ1-3; D is unclear. Per the germline V gene, CDR1 is SGHVS and CDR2 is FNYEAQ. CDR3 length: 17 amino acids. V was cut by 1 base and J by 0 bases, with 13 bases left in between. DNA of the CDR3: TGTGCCAGCAGCTTAGAGTTCCCTCCGACCTCTGGAAACACCATATATTTT. It specifies CASSLEFPPTSGNTIYF.

The chain joins TRBV5-1 to TRBJ1-1; 9 bases align to TRBD1. The CDR3 has 14 amino acids. Germline lookup yields CDR1 SGHRS and CDR2 YFSETQ. With 1 base clipped from V and 7 bases from J, the junction kept 5 bases outside the gene matches. The CDR3 is CASSLTGGSGEAFF. CDR3 nucleotide sequence: TGCGCCAGCAGCTTGACAGGGGGCAGCGGTGAAGCTTTCTTT.

The chain joins TRBV28 to TRBJ1-2; 10 bases are a match to TRBD1. Trimming cost V 6 bases and J 6 bases; bases outside gene matches: 7. The V gene's germline CDR1 is MDHEN and CDR2 SYDVKM. This CDR3 region has 14 residues. The chain's CDR3 is CASRTGGALNGYTF. In nucleotides, the CDR3 is TGTGCCAGCAGGACAGGGGGCGCGTTAAATGGCTACACCTTC.

The J gene is TRBJ2-1, the V gene TRBV5-4, with D unresolved. Trimming pared 7 bases from V and 0 bases from J, leaving 5 bases between. This CDR3 is built from 12 residues. CDR1 is SGHNT, CDR2 YYREEE, per germline (reference sequence). CDR3 DNA sequence: TGTGCCAGCCAAGGCTCCTACAATGAGCAGTTCTTC. This sequence encodes CASQGSYNEQFF.